This TCR beta chain is drawn from a study of cytomegalovirus exposure and HLA in healthy donors. Study-wide findings and caveats: TCR beta sequences reportedly predicted most subjects' HLA-A and HLA-B alleles accurately.

On this clone itself: Its antigen is not identified.

The CDR3 loop spans 15 amino acids. V lost 7 bases, J lost 5 bases, and 21 bases lay in between. In germline, CDR1 is MNHNY, CDR2 SVGAGI (reference sequence). A multiplex PCR was run with 60 Vbeta primers and 13 Jbeta primers. Assay: immunoSEQ multiplex PCR; the TCRdb copy retains only in-frame clones and omits some. This sample's table has about 120,000 clones. This clonotype was obtained from a young man in good health and CMV-seronegative. V gene TRBV6-6 combines with J gene TRBJ2-7; a weak D match, TRBD1 (5 bases). Material: PBMCs. The CDR3, as DNA: TGTGCCAGCACTCCACCCGGCCAGGGTATGCACGAGCAGTACTTC. Amino acids: CASTPPGQGMHEQYF.